These T cell receptor beta chains were read from a single sample in a study of OX40 agonist ivuxolimab in advanced cancers. Sequencing was performed with immunoSEQ multiplex PCR; in TCRdb, only in-frame clones are kept and a portion is missing. The sample consists of about 91,000 clones, approximately 80% of them appearing once. Material: CD4+ or CD8+ T cells sorted from blood, obtained in a trial of the OX40 agonist ivuxolimab. The origin of the receptors is an adult with an advanced solid tumor such as melanoma, head and neck, liver or kidney cancer. Each CDR3 is given with its conserved first and last residue. The D gene is left open where the match is weak. Clone size is not always given. Where it is, it says once, few, many or a class for expanded clones.

TRBV10-3	TRBJ1-1	.	once	CAISGPGSTTEAFF	TGTGCCATCAGTGGACCAGGGAGCACGACTGAAGCTTTCTTT
TRBV7-2	TRBJ2-2	.	.	CASSLRQNGELFF	TGTGCCAGCAGCTTACGGCAGAACGGGGAGCTGTTTTTT
TRBV2	TRBJ1-5	TRBD1	.	CASSAGGTGWGRNQPQHF	TGTGCCAGCAGCGCCGGGGGGACAGGATGGGGCCGCAATCAGCCCCAGCATTTT
TRBV27	TRBJ2-7	.	.	CASRPDSTYEQYF	TGTGCCAGCAGGCCGGACTCCACCTACGAGCAGTACTTC
TRBV18	TRBJ1-1	TRBD1	.	CASSLSGQAGSEAFF	TGTGCCAGCTCCCTCTCGGGACAGGCGGGATCTGAAGCTTTCTTT
TRBV7-2	TRBJ2-1	TRBD1	.	CASSLDRQNEQFF	TGTGCCAGCAGCTTGGACAGGCAAAATGAGCAGTTCTTC
TRBV7-9	TRBJ2-3	.	.	CASSLERDSTDTQYF	TGTGCCAGCAGCTTAGAAAGGGACAGCACAGATACGCAGTATTTT
TRBV29-1	TRBJ1-2	.	.	CSVWGAHGYTF	TGCAGCGTTTGGGGGGCGCACGGCTACACCTTC
TRBV5-4	TRBJ1-2	.	.	CASSLDSYYGYTF	TGTGCCAGCAGCTTGGATTCCTATTATGGCTACACCTTC
TRBV18	TRBJ1-3	TRBD1	.	CASSPWDRGNTIYF	TGTGCCAGCTCACCATGGGACAGAGGAAACACCATATATTTT
TRBV5-1	TRBJ2-1	TRBD1	.	CASIRYPGQGSNEQFF	TGCGCCAGCATCAGATACCCGGGACAGGGCTCCAATGAGCAGTTCTTC
TRBV6-1	TRBJ2-2	TRBD2	.	CASSVTRGGAAGELFF	TGTGCCAGCAGTGTAACCCGCGGGGGGGCGGCCGGGGAGCTGTTTTTT
TRBV2	TRBJ2-1	.	.	CASSLTDTNEQFF	TGTGCCAGCAGTTTGACGGACACCAATGAGCAGTTCTTC
TRBV5-1	TRBJ2-2	.	.	CASSLPGTGRTGELFF	TGCGCCAGCAGCCTCCCCGGTACGGGGAGGACCGGGGAGCTGTTTTTT
TRBV5-6	TRBJ2-2	.	.	CASSLSGARTGELFF	TGTGCCAGCAGCTTGAGTGGGGCTCGGACCGGGGAGCTGTTTTTT
TRBV6-5	TRBJ1-6	.	.	CASSYSQQPYNSPLHF	TGTGCCAGCAGTTACTCTCAACAGCCCTATAATTCACCCCTCCACTTT
TRBV18	TRBJ1-4	.	.	CASSPSSGGENEKLFF	TGTGCCAGCTCACCTTCGTCCGGGGGCGAAAATGAAAAACTGTTTTTT
TRBV18	TRBJ1-1	TRBD1	.	CASSPFSTGGRGDTEAFF	TGTGCCAGCTCACCCTTTTCGACAGGGGGCAGAGGGGACACTGAAGCTTTCTTT
TRBV4-1	TRBJ1-2	.	once	CASSQVVQGSYGYTF	TGCGCCAGCAGCCAAGTTGTCCAGGGGTCCTATGGCTACACCTTC
TRBV5-4	TRBJ2-1	.	.	CASSLGNEQFF	TGTGCCAGCAGCTTGGGGAATGAGCAGTTCTTC
TRBV19	TRBJ2-5	TRBD2	.	CASGLAGGTQYF	TGTGCCAGCGGACTAGCGGGGGGGACCCAGTACTTC
TRBV10-3	TRBJ2-5	TRBD2	.	CAITSGGRETQYF	TGTGCCATCACTAGCGGGGGGCGAGAGACCCAGTACTTC
TRBV27	TRBJ2-4	.	.	CASSLRRDGAKNIQYF	TGTGCCAGCAGTTTGAGGAGGGACGGAGCCAAAAACATTCAGTACTTC
TRBV7-9	TRBJ2-7	.	.	CASSLVSWGGNYEQYF	TGTGCCAGCAGCTTAGTTTCGTGGGGGGGCAATTACGAGCAGTACTTC
TRBV10-1	TRBJ2-1	TRBD2	.	CASSLAGVRNEQFF	TGCGCCAGCAGTTTAGCGGGGGTGAGGAATGAGCAGTTCTTC
TRBV15	TRBJ1-3	TRBD1	.	CATSRDGTGSGNTIYF	TGTGCCACCAGCAGAGATGGGACAGGGTCTGGAAACACCATATATTTT
TRBV19	TRBJ2-7	TRBD2	.	CASSSRGISYEQYF	TGTGCCAGTAGTTCGCGGGGGATCTCCTACGAGCAGTACTTC
TRBV18	TRBJ2-1	.	.	CASSPQGSANEQFF	TGTGCCAGCTCACCCCAGGGGTCGGCAAATGAGCAGTTCTTC
TRBV18	TRBJ2-5	.	.	CASSQGAQETQYF	TGTGCCAGCTCCCAAGGAGCGCAAGAGACCCAGTACTTC
TRBV5-1	TRBJ1-4	.	.	CASSGGTAANEKLFF	TGCGCCAGCAGCGGAGGGACGGCGGCTAATGAAAAACTGTTTTTT
TRBV15	TRBJ2-7	TRBD2	.	CATSRERGGLYEQYF	TGTGCCACCAGCAGAGAGAGGGGAGGGCTCTACGAGCAGTACTTC
TRBV11-2	TRBJ2-1	TRBD2	.	CASSFLAGNYNEQFF	TGTGCCAGCAGCTTCCTAGCGGGCAACTACAATGAGCAGTTCTTC
TRBV10-1	TRBJ1-4	.	.	CAGSVALSPTTNEKLFF	TGCGCCGGCTCCGTTGCCCTATCCCCAACAACTAATGAAAAACTGTTTTTT
TRBV6-6	TRBJ2-5	TRBD2	once	CASVVGASGGQETQYF	TGTGCCAGCGTTGTGGGAGCTAGCGGGGGGCAAGAGACCCAGTACTTC
TRBV5-6	TRBJ1-1	.	.	CASSLASWGTEAFF	TGTGCCAGCAGCTTGGCGTCCTGGGGCACTGAAGCTTTCTTT
TRBV7-8	TRBJ2-2	.	.	CASSLTFGNTGELFF	TGTGCCAGCAGCTTGACGTTCGGGAACACCGGGGAGCTGTTTTTT
TRBV18	TRBJ2-7	.	few	CASSPLARQYEQYF	TGTGCCAGCTCACCACTCGCCAGGCAATACGAGCAGTACTTC
TRBV5-1	TRBJ2-2	.	.	CASSFLTQSAGELFF	TGCGCCAGCAGCTTCCTGACACAGTCGGCCGGGGAGCTGTTTTTT
TRBV7-3	TRBJ1-6	.	.	CASSGDYNSPLHF	TGTGCCAGCAGCGGGGACTATAATTCACCCCTCCACTTT
TRBV6-5	TRBJ1-3	.	.	CASSYSNRPGNTIYF	TGTGCCAGCAGTTACTCGAATCGGCCTGGAAACACCATATATTTT
TRBV5-8	TRBJ1-1	TRBD1	.	CASSVGQVNTEAFF	TGTGCCAGCAGCGTGGGACAGGTGAACACTGAAGCTTTCTTT